This passage covers 24 T cell receptor beta chains from one sample sequenced in a study of blood T cell repertoires in COVID-19 (dated by TCRdb to the early 2020s). The library came from the immunoSEQ multiplex PCR assay. The immuneACCESS repertoire file appears here via TCRdb, limited to in-frame rearrangements. These files lack a portion of the clones; in checked studies, under half of the deficit traces to unresolved V genes, and the cause of the others is not known. In this sample the table shows about 250,000 clones, roughly four fifths of which occur a single time. The top ten hold about 3% of the sample. What was sequenced was PBMCs or T cells enriched from blood (not recorded which). The receptors were sampled from a man in his fifties who had recovered from COVID-19.

J is TRBJ1-5 and V is TRBV7-8, with 8 nucleotides matching TRBD1. The CDR3 extends over 14 amino acids. Germline V CDR1 and CDR2: SGHVS, FQNEAQ. Trimming at V came to 1 base and at J to 6 bases, leaving 2 bases not matched to a gene. This chain's CDR3 is CASSLVTGGQPQHF. CDR3 DNA sequence: TGTGCCAGCAGCTTAGTCACAGGGGGTCAGCCCCAGCATTTT.

The chain recombines TRBV29-1 with TRBJ2-1, with unresolved D. The germline V and J ends were trimmed by 3 bases and 0 bases, with 9 bases remaining between them. In germline, CDR1 is SQVTM, CDR2 ANQGSEA. The CDR3 consists of 14 residues. The CDR3 nucleotides read TGCAGCGTTGATCTCCCGAGCTCCTACAATGAGCAGTTCTTC. This encodes CSVDLPSSYNEQFF.

The table lists this clone with a count of one. CDR3 region: CATSREVSQTLEQYF. Written as DNA, the CDR3 is TGTGCCACCAGCAGAGAGGTTAGCCAAACCCTCGAGCAGTACTTC. V is TRBV15 and J is TRBJ2-7, with unresolved D. CDR3 size: 15 residues. Germline V gene data show CDR1 as LNHNV and CDR2 as YYDKDF (reference sequence). V was cut by 0 bases and J by 6 bases, with 15 bases left in between.

This sequence joins TRBV11-2 and TRBJ1-1; TRBD1 is a possible D gene (6 bases). Trimming left V 5 bases short and J 8 bases short, with 18 bases between. CDR1 is SGHAT, CDR2 FQNNGV, per germline. The CDR3 consists of 14 residues. The CDR3 reads CASSLRQSTGEAFF. In nucleotides, the CDR3 is TGTGCCAGCAGCCTACGCCAATCAACAGGGGAAGCTTTCTTT.

The chain links TRBV4-2 to TRBJ1-4, with D possibly TRBD1 on 6 matching bases. Between the trimmed V and J ends, which lost 5 bases and 3 bases, there was a span of 16 bases. The germline gives CDR1 LGHNA, CDR2 YNFKEQ. The CDR3 is 16 amino acids. CDR3 sequence: CASSTLVGGANEKLFF. The CDR3 DNA is TGTGCCAGCAGCACCTTAGTAGGGGGGGCTAATGAAAAACTGTTTTTT.

The rearrangement uses TRBV5-1 and TRBJ1-2; 7 bases match TRBD1. This CDR3 comprises 14 residues. The V and J ends lost 0 bases and 5 bases, in that order; junction bases with no gene match: 4. CDR1 is SGHRS, CDR2 YFSETQ, per germline. The CDR3 protein is CASSLGRGPYGYTF. For the CDR3, the DNA is TGCGCCAGCAGCTTGGGAAGGGGGCCATATGGCTACACCTTC.

V gene TRBV28 combines with J gene TRBJ1-2; 7 positions match TRBD1. Trimming at V came to 5 bases and at J to 7 bases, leaving 7 bases not matched to a gene. Germline V gene lookup returns CDR1 MDHEN and CDR2 SYDVKM. The CDR3 has 13 amino acids. CDR3 nucleotide sequence: TGTGCCAGCAGTGAGGGGGCCGGGATTGGCTACACCTTC. This translates into CASSEGAGIGYTF.

The chain employs TRBV3-1 (or the pseudogene TRBV3-2) and TRBJ1-4; 10 nucleotides match TRBD1. The germline CDR1 and CDR2 sequences are LGHDT and YNNKEL (reference sequence). The ends lost 6 bases at V and 3 bases at J; junction bases unmatched: 1. This CDR3 is built from 14 residues. CDR3 residues: CASRGTGANEKLFF. The DNA for the CDR3 is TGTGCCAGCAGAGGGACAGGGGCTAATGAAAAACTGTTTTTT.

The genes are TRBV7-2 and TRBJ2-1, with 8 bases identical to TRBD1. CDR1 is SGHTA, CDR2 FQGNSA, per germline. This CDR3 region has 15 residues. Trimming at V came to 1 base and at J to 4 bases, leaving 3 bases not matched to a gene. The CDR3 DNA follows: TGTGCCAGCAGCTTAGGAGGGACAGGTTACAATGAGCAGTTCTTC. Its translation is CASSLGGTGYNEQFF.

The V and J genes are TRBV5-1 and TRBJ2-1; TRBD1 aligns across 7 bases. The CDR3 loop spans 15 amino acids. V was pared by 4 bases and J by 7 bases, with 11 bases of the junction left unmatched. Per germline, CDR1 SGHRS and CDR2 YFSETQ. The CDR3 reads CASSRQGAGQNEQFF. DNA for the CDR3: TGCGCCAGCAGCCGACAGGGCGCCGGGCAGAATGAGCAGTTCTTC. The whole variable domain, filled in from reference TRBV5-1 and TRBJ2-1, reads KAGVTQTPRYLIKTRGQQVTLSCSPISGHRSVSWYQQTPGQGLQFLFEYFSETQRNKGNFPGRFSGRQFSNSRSEMNVSTLELGDSALYLCASSRQGAGQNEQFFGPGTRLTVL.

V usage is TRBV4-1 and J usage is TRBJ1-4, with TRBD1 matching 8 bases. V lost 0 bases, J lost 1 base, and 7 bases stayed unmatched. Germline V gene sequence: CDR1 MGHRA, CDR2 YSYEKL. The length of the CDR3 is 18 residues. The CDR3 bases are TGCGCCAGCAGCCAAGATATGACAGGGGTGGGAACTAATGAAAAACTGTTTTTT. This gives the protein CASSQDMTGVGTNEKLFF.

This chain links TRBV6-4 with TRBJ1-2, with 10 bases matching TRBD1. Trimming at V came to 5 bases and at J to 6 bases, leaving 6 bases not matched to a gene. The germline V gene has CDR1 MRHNA and CDR2 SNTAGT. This CDR3 has 14 amino acids. The CDR3 sequence is CASSLHGTGDGYTF. The DNA of the CDR3 is TGTGCCAGCAGTCTCCACGGGACAGGGGATGGCTACACCTTC.

This clone was recorded once. The V and J genes are TRBV4-1 and TRBJ1-3, with TRBD1 as a possible D gene (6 bases). V was trimmed by 4 bases and J by 1 base, leaving 17 bases between them. This CDR3 is built from 17 residues. Looked up from germline, CDR1 is MGHRA and CDR2 is YSYEKL. CDR3 coding DNA: TGCGCCAGCAGCCCGTACGGGGGGGGCGCTTCTGGAAACACCATATATTTT. It translates to CASSPYGGGASGNTIYF.

The V and J genes are TRBV6-1 and TRBJ2-1; 9 nucleotides line up with TRBD2. Germline lookup yields CDR1 MNHNS and CDR2 SASEGT. The CDR3 is 18 amino acids. Trimming removed 4 bases from V and 6 bases from J; junction bases left unmatched: 16. CDR3 DNA: TGTGCCAGCAGTGGAGCGGGAGCGGGACTAGCCAAAGTCAATGAGCAGTTCTTC. It is translated as CASSGAGAGLAKVNEQFF.

This chain joins TRBV20-1 and TRBJ1-3, with no clear D. Trimming shortened V by 6 bases and J by 4 bases, and 7 bases separated the two germline ends. The CDR3 has 11 residues. CDR1 is DFQATT, CDR2 SNEGSKA, per germline (reference sequence). The CDR3 nucleotides read TGCAGTGCCCGGTCGGGAAACACCATATATTTT. Translation: CSARSGNTIYF.

This chain uses TRBV15 with TRBJ1-1; TRBD1 is a possible D gene (5 bases). Per the germline V gene, CDR1 is LNHNV and CDR2 is YYDKDF (reference sequence). The CDR3 is 15 amino acids. V lost 0 bases, J lost 1 base, and 9 bases lay in between. This CDR3 reads CATSRDPRGNTEAFF. CDR3 in DNA: TGTGCCACCAGCAGAGATCCTAGGGGGAACACTGAAGCTTTCTTT. The complete variable domain, with remaining parts taken from reference TRBV15 and TRBJ1-1, reads DAMVIQNPRYQVTQFGKPVTLSCSQTLNHNVMYWYQQKSSQAPKLLFHYYDKDFNNEADTPDNFQSRRPNTSFCFLDIRSPGLGDTAMYLCATSRDPRGNTEAFFGQGTRLTVV.

This chain joins TRBV5-4 and TRBJ1-2; D is uncertain. The germline gives CDR1 SGHNT, CDR2 YYREEE (reference sequence). This CDR3 comprises 16 residues. The V gene lost 0 bases and the J gene lost 8 bases, with 20 bases spanning the gap. Here the CDR3 DNA reads TGTGCCAGCAGCTTGGGCCCGGTCAGGCCAGAGGGAGGCTACACCTTC. This gives the protein CASSLGPVRPEGGYTF. Using reference TRBV5-4 and TRBJ1-2 for the parts outside the CDR3, the full variable domain is ETGVTQSPTHLIKTRGQQVTLRCSSQSGHNTVSWYQQALGQGPQFIFQYYREEENGRGNFPPRFSGLQFPNYSSELNVNALELDDSALYLCASSLGPVRPEGGYTFGSGTRLTVV.

This clone is termed medium-sized (0.01 to 0.1%). CDR3 bases: TGTGCCAGCAGTGACTCCAGCGGGGGGGCTAAAGATACGCAGTATTTT. Residues: CASSDSSGGAKDTQYF. The rearrangement links TRBV6-4 to TRBJ2-3, with TRBD2 identical over 10 bases. J gave up 5 bases and V 0 bases, and 5 bases lay outside the gene matches. The CDR3 totals 16 residues. Per the germline V gene, CDR1 is MRHNA and CDR2 is SNTAGT.

This clone was observed once. This rearrangement joins TRBV2 to TRBJ1-1; D call uncertain. V was pared by 7 bases and J by 0 bases, with 12 bases between. The CDR3 contains 14 residues. Germline V lookup: CDR1 SNHLY, CDR2 FYNNEI. In DNA form, the CDR3 reads TGTGCCAGCATCATCAACTCGGTGAACACTGAAGCTTTCTTT. Translated: CASIINSVNTEAFF.

V and J are TRBV30 and TRBJ2-1; D uncertain. The CDR3 contains 14 residues. The V gene's germline CDR1 is GTSNPN and CDR2 SVGIG (reference sequence). The V gene lost 2 bases and the J gene lost 10 bases, with 18 bases spanning the gap. The CDR3 region is CAWSRLFRLGEQFF. Written as DNA, the CDR3 is TGTGCCTGGAGTCGGTTGTTTAGACTCGGGGAGCAGTTCTTC.

The chain recombines TRBV18 with TRBJ2-7, with 8 bases fitting TRBD1. This CDR3 has 14 residues. The V and J ends lost 6 bases and 2 bases, in that order; junction bases with no gene match: 6. The germline CDR1 and CDR2 sequences are KGHSH and LQKENI. CDR3 in amino acids: CASSRGRGPYEQYF. In nucleotides, the CDR3 is TGTGCCAGCTCTCGCGGCAGGGGGCCCTACGAGCAGTACTTC.

The chain employs TRBV3-1 (or the pseudogene TRBV3-2) and TRBJ1-4, with 7 nucleotides matching TRBD1. This CDR3 spans 15 amino acids. CDR1 LGHDT and CDR2 YNNKEL come from the germline V gene (reference sequence). V was pared by 0 bases and J by 8 bases, with 6 bases of the junction left unmatched. For the CDR3, the DNA is TGTGCCAGCAGCCAAGATAAGGGGGCACGGGAAAAACTGTTTTTT. Encoded protein: CASSQDKGAREKLFF.

The chain employs TRBV7-2 and TRBJ2-7; 8 nucleotides line up with TRBD1. The CDR3 length is 16 residues. The junction had 8 bases not matched to a gene; V was cut back by 1 base and J by 3 bases. Looked up from germline, CDR1 is SGHTA and CDR2 is FQGNSA. The CDR3 nucleotides read TGTGCCAGCAGCTTAGTTGCTGGACAGGGCAGCTACGAGCAGTACTTC. Encoded protein: CASSLVAGQGSYEQYF.

This clone was detected a few times. The gene calls are TRBV9 and TRBJ1-1; 9 bases map to TRBD1. Trimming cost V 3 bases and J 7 bases; bases outside gene matches: 1. CDR3 length: 12 residues. The V gene's germline CDR1 is SGDLS and CDR2 YYNGEE. The CDR3 sequence is CASSGTGVEAFF. The CDR3 nucleotides read TGTGCCAGCAGCGGGACAGGGGTTGAAGCTTTCTTT.